This TCR beta chain emerged from a study of tumor and adjacent non-tumor tissue in lung cancer. Study at large: Patients comprised 12 adenocarcinoma, a couple of squamous cell carcinoma and 1 small cell lung cancer. The patients, approximately nine men and several women, were about 30 to 85 with stage I to III disease.

The germline V and J ends were trimmed by 5 bases and 9 bases, with 11 bases remaining between them. CDR1 DFQATT and CDR2 SNEGSKA come from the germline V gene (reference sequence). The CDR3 spans 11 residues. The library came from three nested PCR rounds adapted from ARM-PCR protocols. From the multiplex PCR reads, TCRdb called clonotypes with MiXCR, one entry per CDR3 protein. The sample includes roughly 150,000 distinct CDR3 sequences, approximately 72% of them seen just once. Whole-study results and caveats: Compared with tumor, normal lung showed significantly lower TCR diversity. Patients with more diverse tumor TCRs had worse survival.

No cell sorting was done before RNA was extracted from the tissue. This clonotype was seen a handful of times. Antigen: not known. This clonotype was obtained from a man aged 55 to 70 with small cell lung cancer. The chain employs TRBV20-1 and TRBJ2-1, with D uncertain. Sequenced sample: lung tumor tissue. CDR3 bases: TGCAGTGCTTCTCGCTTTGGTGAGCAGTTCTTC. It translates to CSASRFGEQFF.